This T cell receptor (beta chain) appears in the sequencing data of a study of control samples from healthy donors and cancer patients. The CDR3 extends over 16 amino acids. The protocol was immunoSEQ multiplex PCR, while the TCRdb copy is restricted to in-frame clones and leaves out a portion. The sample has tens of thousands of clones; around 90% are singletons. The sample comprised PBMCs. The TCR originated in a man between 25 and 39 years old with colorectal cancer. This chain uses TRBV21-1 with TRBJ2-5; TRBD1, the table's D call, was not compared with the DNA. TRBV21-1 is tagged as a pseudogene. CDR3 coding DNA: TGTGCCAGCAGCAAAAGGGACAGGACAGGGGCTGAGACCCAGTACTTC. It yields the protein CASSKRDRTGAETQYF.